This entry lists 2 T cell receptor beta chains sequenced from one sample in a study of shared clonotypes between healthy human individuals. The method was immunoSEQ multiplex PCR; TCRdb's version includes in-frame clones alone and lacks a portion of them. This sample has hundreds of thousands of clones, with over 65% found just once. Sequencing was carried out using PBMCs. The receptors originated from a woman in her forties in good health. Some clones in this sample may be carry-over from other donors' samples.

This chain links TRBV6-5 with TRBJ1-3; 10 nucleotides align to TRBD1. The CDR3 is 15 amino acids. Germline CDR1 is MNHEY and CDR2 is SVGAGI. The ends lost 4 bases at V and 2 bases at J; junction bases unmatched: 2. The CDR3 reads CASSSGQGAGNTIYF. DNA for the CDR3: TGTGCCAGCAGTTCCGGACAGGGGGCTGGAAACACCATATATTTT.

This CDR3 reads CASSLRLAGDEQYF. CDR3 DNA: TGTGCCAGCAGTTTAAGACTAGCGGGAGACGAGCAGTACTTC. V is TRBV27 and J is TRBJ2-7; 12 bases are a match to TRBD2. Trimming at V came to 2 bases and at J to 5 bases, leaving 1 base not matched to a gene. The V gene's germline CDR1 is MNHEY and CDR2 SMNVEV (reference sequence). The CDR3 has 14 amino acids.